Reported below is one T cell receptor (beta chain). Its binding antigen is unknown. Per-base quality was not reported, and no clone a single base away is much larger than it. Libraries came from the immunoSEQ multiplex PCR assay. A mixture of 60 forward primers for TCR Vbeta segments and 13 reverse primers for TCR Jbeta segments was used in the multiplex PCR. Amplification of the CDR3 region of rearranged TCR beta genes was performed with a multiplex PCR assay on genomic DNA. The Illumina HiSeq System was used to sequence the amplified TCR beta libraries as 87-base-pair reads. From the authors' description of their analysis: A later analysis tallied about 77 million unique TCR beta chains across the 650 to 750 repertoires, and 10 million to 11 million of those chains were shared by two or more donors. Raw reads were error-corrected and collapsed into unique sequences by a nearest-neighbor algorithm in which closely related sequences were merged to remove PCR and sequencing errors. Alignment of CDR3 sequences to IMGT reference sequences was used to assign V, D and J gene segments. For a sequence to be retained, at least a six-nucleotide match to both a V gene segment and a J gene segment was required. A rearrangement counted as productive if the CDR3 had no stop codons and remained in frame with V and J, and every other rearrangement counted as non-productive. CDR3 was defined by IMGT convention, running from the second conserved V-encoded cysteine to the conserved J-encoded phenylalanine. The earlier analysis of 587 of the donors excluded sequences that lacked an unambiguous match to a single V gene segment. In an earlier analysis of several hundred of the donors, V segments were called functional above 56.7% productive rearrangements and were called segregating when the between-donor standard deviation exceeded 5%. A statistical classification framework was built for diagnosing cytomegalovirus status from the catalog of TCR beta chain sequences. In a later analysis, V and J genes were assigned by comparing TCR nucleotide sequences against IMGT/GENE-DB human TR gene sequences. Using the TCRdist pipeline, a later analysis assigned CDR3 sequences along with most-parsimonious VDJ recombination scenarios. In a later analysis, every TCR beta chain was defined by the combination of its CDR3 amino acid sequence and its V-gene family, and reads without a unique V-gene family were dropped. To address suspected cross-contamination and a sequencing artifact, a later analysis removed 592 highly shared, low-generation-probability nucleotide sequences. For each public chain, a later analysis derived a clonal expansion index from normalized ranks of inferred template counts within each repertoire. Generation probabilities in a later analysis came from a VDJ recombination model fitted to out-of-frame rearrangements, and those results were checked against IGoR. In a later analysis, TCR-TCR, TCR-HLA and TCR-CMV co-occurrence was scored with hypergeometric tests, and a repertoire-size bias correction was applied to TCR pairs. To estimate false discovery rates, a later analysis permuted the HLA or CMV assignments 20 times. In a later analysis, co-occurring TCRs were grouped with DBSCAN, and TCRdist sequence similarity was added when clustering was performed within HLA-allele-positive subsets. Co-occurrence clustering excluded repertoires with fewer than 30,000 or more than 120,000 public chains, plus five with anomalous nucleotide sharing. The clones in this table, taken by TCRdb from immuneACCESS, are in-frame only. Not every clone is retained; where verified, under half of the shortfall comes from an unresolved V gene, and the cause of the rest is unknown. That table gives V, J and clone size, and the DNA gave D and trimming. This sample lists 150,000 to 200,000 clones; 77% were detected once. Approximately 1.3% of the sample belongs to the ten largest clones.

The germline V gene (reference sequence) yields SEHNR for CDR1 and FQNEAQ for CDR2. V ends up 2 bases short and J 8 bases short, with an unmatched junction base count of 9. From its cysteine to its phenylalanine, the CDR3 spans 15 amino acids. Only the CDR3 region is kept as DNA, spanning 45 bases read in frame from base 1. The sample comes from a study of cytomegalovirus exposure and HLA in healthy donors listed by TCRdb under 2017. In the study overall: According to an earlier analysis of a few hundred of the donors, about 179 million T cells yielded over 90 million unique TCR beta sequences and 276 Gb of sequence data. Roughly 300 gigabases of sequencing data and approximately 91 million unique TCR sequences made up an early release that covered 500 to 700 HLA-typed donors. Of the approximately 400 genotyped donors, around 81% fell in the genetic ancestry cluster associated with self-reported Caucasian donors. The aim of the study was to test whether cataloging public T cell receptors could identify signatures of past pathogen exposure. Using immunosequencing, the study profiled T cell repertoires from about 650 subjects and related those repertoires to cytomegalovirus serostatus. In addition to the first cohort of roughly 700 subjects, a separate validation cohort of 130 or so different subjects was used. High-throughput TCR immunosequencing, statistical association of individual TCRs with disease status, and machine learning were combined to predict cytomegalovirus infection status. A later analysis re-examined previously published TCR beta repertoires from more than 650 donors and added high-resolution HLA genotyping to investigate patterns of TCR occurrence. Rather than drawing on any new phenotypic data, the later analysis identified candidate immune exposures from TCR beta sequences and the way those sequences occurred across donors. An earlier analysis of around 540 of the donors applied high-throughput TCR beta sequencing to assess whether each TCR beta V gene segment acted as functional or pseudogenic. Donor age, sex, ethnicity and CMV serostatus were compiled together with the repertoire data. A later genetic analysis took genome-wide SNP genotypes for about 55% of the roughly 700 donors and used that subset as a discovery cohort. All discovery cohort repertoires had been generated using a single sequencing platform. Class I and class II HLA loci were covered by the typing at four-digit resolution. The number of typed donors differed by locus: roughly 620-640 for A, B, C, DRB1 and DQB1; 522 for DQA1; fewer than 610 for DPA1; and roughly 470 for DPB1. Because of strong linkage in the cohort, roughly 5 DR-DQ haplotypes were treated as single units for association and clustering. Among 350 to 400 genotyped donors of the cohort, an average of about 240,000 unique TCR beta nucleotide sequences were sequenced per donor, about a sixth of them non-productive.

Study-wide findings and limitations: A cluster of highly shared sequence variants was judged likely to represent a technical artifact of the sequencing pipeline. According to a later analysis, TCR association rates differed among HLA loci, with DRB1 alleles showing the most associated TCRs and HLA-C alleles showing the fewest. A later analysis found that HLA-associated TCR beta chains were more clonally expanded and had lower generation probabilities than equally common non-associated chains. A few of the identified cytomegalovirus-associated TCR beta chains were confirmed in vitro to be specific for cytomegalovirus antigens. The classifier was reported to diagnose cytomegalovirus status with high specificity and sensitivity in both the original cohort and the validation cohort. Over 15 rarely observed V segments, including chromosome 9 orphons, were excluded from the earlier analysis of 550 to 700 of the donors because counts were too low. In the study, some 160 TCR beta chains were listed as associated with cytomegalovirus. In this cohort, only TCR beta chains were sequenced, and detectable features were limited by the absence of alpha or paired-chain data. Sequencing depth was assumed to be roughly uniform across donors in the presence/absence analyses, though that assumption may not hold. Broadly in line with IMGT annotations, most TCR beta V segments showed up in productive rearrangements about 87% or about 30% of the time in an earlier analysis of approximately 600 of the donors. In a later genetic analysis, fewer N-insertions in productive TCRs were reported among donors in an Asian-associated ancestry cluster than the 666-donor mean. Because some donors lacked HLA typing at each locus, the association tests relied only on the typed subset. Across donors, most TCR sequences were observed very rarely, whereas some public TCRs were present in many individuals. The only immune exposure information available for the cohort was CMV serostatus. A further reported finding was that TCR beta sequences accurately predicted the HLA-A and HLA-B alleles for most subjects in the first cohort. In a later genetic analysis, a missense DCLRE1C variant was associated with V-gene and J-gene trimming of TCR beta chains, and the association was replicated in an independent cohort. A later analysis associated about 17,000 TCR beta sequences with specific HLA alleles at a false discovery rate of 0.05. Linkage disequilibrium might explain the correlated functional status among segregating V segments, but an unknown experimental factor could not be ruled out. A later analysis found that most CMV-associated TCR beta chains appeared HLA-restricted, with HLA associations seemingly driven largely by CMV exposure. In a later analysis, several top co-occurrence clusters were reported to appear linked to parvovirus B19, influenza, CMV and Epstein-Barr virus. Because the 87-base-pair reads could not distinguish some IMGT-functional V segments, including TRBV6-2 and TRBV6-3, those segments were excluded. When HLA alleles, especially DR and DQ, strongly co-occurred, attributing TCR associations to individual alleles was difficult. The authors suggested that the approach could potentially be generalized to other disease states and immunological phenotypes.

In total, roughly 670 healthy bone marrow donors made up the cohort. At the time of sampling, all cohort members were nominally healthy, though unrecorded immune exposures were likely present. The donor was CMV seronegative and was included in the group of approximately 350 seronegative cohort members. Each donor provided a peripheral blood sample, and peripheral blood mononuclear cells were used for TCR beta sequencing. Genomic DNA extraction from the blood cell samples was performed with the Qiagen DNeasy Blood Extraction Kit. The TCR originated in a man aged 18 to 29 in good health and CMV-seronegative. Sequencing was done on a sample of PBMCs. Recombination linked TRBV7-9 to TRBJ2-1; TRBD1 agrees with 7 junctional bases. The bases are TGTGCCAGCAGCTTAATAGGGGGCAATGTCGATGAGCAGTTCTTC. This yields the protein CASSLIGGNVDEQFF.